A single sample gave rise to the 5 T cell receptor beta chains below, sequenced in a study of T cells in Graves' hyperthyroidism and ophthalmopathy. The TCR beta CDR3 regions underwent amplification using RNA transcripts as the source. The primer set for the first-round RT-PCR of the TCR CDR3 was HTBI. In TCRdb, the multiplex PCR reads were re-called with MiXCR into one record per CDR3 protein. This table holds roughly 500,000 distinct CDR3 sequences, over 45% found once. The sequencing input was peripheral blood or thyroid tissue (not recorded which). These receptors were taken from an adult woman with Graves' disease, either hyperthyroidism or ophthalmopathy (not recorded which).

This clonotype has a count of ten or more. The chain couples TRBV19 to TRBJ1-5, with D unresolved. In germline, CDR1 is LNHDA, CDR2 SQIVND (reference sequence). V was cut by 6 bases and J by 6 bases, with 12 bases left in between. This CDR3 is built from 13 residues. The CDR3 DNA sequence: TGTGCCAGTAGCCCTGGGCCGGCTCAGCCCCAGCATTTT. As protein: CASSPGPAQPQHF.

This rearrangement joins TRBV10-3 to TRBJ1-1; 7 nucleotides match TRBD1. Germline CDR1 and CDR2: ENHRY and SYGVKD. The CDR3 spans 15 residues. V lost 5 bases to trimming and J lost 1 base; unmatched junction nucleotides: 7. The chain's CDR3 is CAISPQQGRNTEAFF. CDR3 DNA: TGTGCCATCAGTCCCCAACAGGGGAGGAACACTGAAGCTTTCTTT.

V and J are TRBV10-3 and TRBJ2-7, with D unclear. The germline V gene encodes CDR1 ENHRY and CDR2 SYGVKD. The CDR3 extends over 13 amino acids. V was shortened by 0 bases and J by 7 bases, with 10 bases between the two germline ends. This CDR3 is CAISESKVWEQYF. CDR3 sequence (DNA): TGTGCCATCAGTGAGTCGAAAGTGTGGGAGCAGTACTTC.

The chain combines TRBV12-3 or TRBV12-4 with TRBJ1-1; possible D gene TRBD1, 5 bases. The CDR3 extends over 13 amino acids. V was cut by 7 bases and J by 6 bases, with 15 bases left in between. DNA of the CDR3: TGTGCCAGCACCCCAAGGGGAGGATCTGAAGCTTTCTTT. Its protein product is CASTPRGGSEAFF.

The genes are TRBV5-1 and TRBJ2-6, with D possibly TRBD1 on 6 matching bases. Trimming removed 5 bases from V and 0 bases from J, with 21 bases in between. Germline loops: CDR1 SGHRS, CDR2 YFSETQ. The CDR3 has 19 amino acids. CDR3 DNA sequence: TGCGCCAGCAGGAGGGCCAGTACAGGGATGAGCTCTGGGGCCAACGTCCTGACTTTC. It translates to CASRRASTGMSSGANVLTF.